Following are 26 T cell receptor beta chains from one sample sequenced in a study of cytomegalovirus exposure and HLA in healthy donors (dated 2017 in TCRdb). Library preparation was by the immunoSEQ multiplex PCR assay. TCRdb re-hosts the immuneACCESS table, in-frame sequences only. Its copies lack some clones; in the studies checked, an unresolved V gene accounts for under half of them, and the cause for the rest is not known. Here the sample has about 360,000 clones; more than 80% occur a single time. Of the sample, under 0.9% is held by the ten largest clones. The sample taken for sequencing was PBMCs. The origin of the receptors is a woman under 30 in good health and CMV-seronegative.

V usage is TRBV12-2 and J usage is TRBJ2-1; TRBD2 was called by the table and not checked on the DNA. TRBV12-2 is labeled a pseudogene. The CDR3 totals 14 residues. The CDR3 sequence: CASRQVLAGEEQFF. Here the CDR3 DNA reads TGTGCAAGTCGACAGGTCCTAGCGGGAGAGGAGCAGTTCTTC.

This chain links TRBV7-3 with TRBJ1-4; D possibly corresponds to TRBD1 (5 bases). Germline loops: CDR1 SGHTA, CDR2 FQGTGA. Trimming stripped 7 bases from V and 8 bases from J, with 14 bases between. The CDR3 length is 13 residues. The CDR3 spells CASTRGFGEKLFF. CDR3 bases: TGTGCCAGCACCCGGGGGTTCGGGGAAAAACTGTTTTTT. Supplemented by reference TRBV7-3 and TRBJ1-4, the full variable domain reads GAGVSQTPSNKVTEKGKYVELRCDPISGHTALYWYRQSLGQGPEFLIYFQGTGAADDSGLPNDRFFAVRPEGSVSTLKIQRTERGDSAVYLCASTRGFGEKLFFGSGTQLSVL.

The gene calls are TRBV10-2 and TRBJ1-5; unclear D gene. The CDR3 covers 15 residues. The germline CDR1 and CDR2 sequences are WSHSY and SAAADI. V gave up 0 bases and J gave up 2 bases, with 8 bases separating them. CDR3 in amino acids: CASSESRHRNQPQHF. The CDR3 DNA reads TGCGCCAGCAGTGAGTCGAGGCATCGCAATCAGCCCCAGCATTTT.

The chain is built from TRBV7-6 and TRBJ2-1; 10 bases align to TRBD2. Germline V CDR1 and CDR2: SGHVS, FNYEAQ. CDR3 length: 18 residues. J gave up 4 bases and V 5 bases, and 14 bases lay outside the gene matches. The CDR3 bases are TGTGCCAGCAGCCCCCTGAGCGGGGGGGCCTTAGGGTACAATGAGCAGTTCTTC. It translates to CASSPLSGGALGYNEQFF.

The chain recombines TRBV18 with TRBJ2-7, with TRBD1 matching over 7 bases. Germline assignment: CDR1 KGHSH and CDR2 LQKENI. V lost 4 bases, J lost 4 bases, and 7 bases stayed unmatched. This CDR3 region has 14 residues. CDR3 protein: CASSHPGQAYEQYF. The CDR3 DNA reads TGTGCCAGCTCACATCCAGGACAGGCATACGAGCAGTACTTC.

The genes are TRBV28 and TRBJ1-3; D not certain. CDR3 size: 16 residues. Germline V CDR1 and CDR2: MDHEN, SYDVKM. Trimming pared 3 bases from V and 0 bases from J, leaving 12 bases between. The DNA of the CDR3 is TGTGCCAGCAGTTTTCTTTCTATCCCCTCTGGAAACACCATATATTTT. Protein sequence: CASSFLSIPSGNTIYF.

The chain carries TRBV5-1 and TRBJ2-7; 8 bases match TRBD1. In germline, CDR1 is SGHRS, CDR2 YFSETQ. V lost 5 bases, J lost 1 base, and 11 bases stayed unmatched. The CDR3 totals 16 residues. CDR3 nucleotides: TGCGCCAGCAGTCCGACCCAGGGGGCAAAGTCCTACGAGCAGTACTTC. Translating gives CASSPTQGAKSYEQYF.

The rearrangement links TRBV10-2 to TRBJ2-7; TRBD1 matches at 9 bases. V gave up 4 bases and J gave up 3 bases; unmatched junction bases: 10. This CDR3 contains 16 residues. Germline V gives CDR1 WSHSY, CDR2 SAAADI. The CDR3 region is CASSGRRGTGNYEQYF. For the CDR3, the DNA is TGCGCCAGCAGTGGGCGACGGGGGACAGGGAACTACGAGCAGTACTTC.

CDR3 sequence reads: CAWIPNLYTGELFF. CDR3 in DNA: TGTGCCTGGATCCCGAATCTATACACCGGGGAGCTGTTTTTT. V usage is TRBV30 and J usage is TRBJ2-2, with D uncertain. The CDR3 covers 14 residues. With 4 bases removed from V and 3 bases from J, the gap between germline ends came to 12 bases. Germline V gives CDR1 GTSNPN, CDR2 SVGIG (reference sequence). Full variable domain (outside the CDR3, taken from reference TRBV30 and TRBJ2-2): SQTIHQWPATLVQPVGSPLSLECTVEGTSNPNLYWYRQAAGRGLQLLFYSVGIGQISSEVPQNLSASRPQDRQFILSSKKLLLSDSGFYLCAWIPNLYTGELFFGEGSRLTVL.

This rearrangement joins TRBV14 to TRBJ1-1; D unclear. V lost 1 base to trimming and J lost 8 bases, with 11 bases between them. CDR1 is SGHDN, CDR2 FVKESK, per germline. The CDR3 covers 13 residues. CDR3 sequence reads: CASSQVRLREAFF. CDR3 DNA: TGTGCCAGCAGCCAAGTAAGGTTGCGGGAAGCTTTCTTT.

The V and J genes are TRBV6-1 and TRBJ2-7; TRBD2 matches at 11 bases. Trimming took 9 bases from V and 7 from J; bases not matched to a gene: 8. The CDR3 loop spans 13 amino acids. The germline CDR1 and CDR2 sequences are MNHNS and SASEGT. CDR3 sequence (DNA): TGTGCCAGTAGCGGGGGGGCCGTCTTTGAGCAGTACTTC. This encodes CASSGGAVFEQYF.

V gene TRBV6-1 combines with J gene TRBJ1-2; D is unresolved. Between the trimmed V and J ends, which lost 1 base and 2 bases, there was a span of 8 bases. The CDR3 spans 14 residues. Germline V gene sequence: CDR1 MNHNS, CDR2 SASEGT. The CDR3 DNA sequence: TGTGCCAGCAGTGAAGTCCACTGGAACTATGGCTACACCTTC. It yields the protein CASSEVHWNYGYTF.

The CDR3 is CASSGTGIRYTF. The CDR3 DNA sequence: TGTGCCAGCAGCGGGACAGGGATTCGCTACACCTTC. The V call is TRBV2, the J call TRBJ1-2; 9 bases line up with TRBD1. The CDR3 sequence is 12 residues long. V lost 6 bases to trimming and J lost 9 bases; unmatched junction nucleotides: 5. Germline CDR1 is SNHLY and CDR2 is FYNNEI.

The V call is TRBV10-3, the J call TRBJ2-7, with 8 positions matching TRBD1. V gave up 10 bases and J gave up 2 bases; unmatched junction bases: 16. Germline CDR1 and CDR2: ENHRY and SYGVKD. The CDR3 is 16 amino acids. DNA for the CDR3: TGTGCCACCCCTCCGATTCTGGACAGGGACGCCTACGAGCAGTACTTC. Translation gives CATPPILDRDAYEQYF.

The chain uses TRBV11-2 and TRBJ2-3, with TRBD2 matching 7 bases. This CDR3 is built from 15 residues. CDR1 and CDR2 (germline): SGHAT, FQNNGV. The V segment lost 7 bases and the J segment 0 bases; nucleotides outside the gene matches: 7. CDR3 loop: CASNLLATSTDTQYF. The CDR3 coding sequence is TGTGCCAGCAACCTACTAGCGACTAGCACAGATACGCAGTATTTT. The full variable domain, in which reference TRBV11-2 and TRBJ2-3 provide the parts outside the CDR3, is EAGVAQSPRYKIIEKRQSVAFWCNPISGHATLYWYQQILGQGPKLLIQFQNNGVVDDSQLPKDRFSAERLKGVDSTLKIQPAKLEDSAVYLCASNLLATSTDTQYFGPGTRLTVL.

The chain employs TRBV13 and TRBJ1-2, with D perhaps matching TRBD1 (6 bases). The V gene's germline CDR1 is PRHDT and CDR2 FYEKMQ (reference sequence). This CDR3 has 14 residues. Trimming pared 2 bases from V and 4 bases from J, leaving 11 bases between. Here the CDR3 reads CASSLQGPLYGYTF. The CDR3 bases are TGTGCCAGCAGCTTACAGGGGCCCCTCTATGGCTACACCTTC.

This clone was detected once. The chain links TRBV28 to TRBJ2-5; 8 nucleotides match TRBD2. Losses at the gene ends were 3 bases for V and 4 bases for J; bases not matched to a gene: 7. Germline CDR1 reads MDHEN; CDR2 reads SYDVKM. The CDR3 runs to 15 residues. CDR3: CASSFAGGEGETQYF. The CDR3 nucleotides are TGTGCCAGCAGTTTCGCCGGGGGGGAGGGAGAGACCCAGTACTTC.

The V call is TRBV18, the J call TRBJ2-3; 9 bases agree with TRBD1. This CDR3 has 18 residues. V lost 4 bases and J lost 4; bases outside the gene matches: 15. Germline CDR1 KGHSH, CDR2 LQKENI. CDR3 residues: CASSHRKPGQGFADTQYF. The DNA for the CDR3 is TGTGCCAGCTCACATCGTAAGCCGGGACAGGGTTTTGCAGATACGCAGTATTTT.

The chain combines TRBV6-4 with TRBJ1-2; weak D call: TRBD1 (6 bases). Looked up from germline, CDR1 is MRHNA and CDR2 is SNTAGT. The CDR3 spans 16 residues. V gave up 6 bases and J gave up 4 bases, with 21 bases separating them. The CDR3: CASSPSNREWGYGYTF. The CDR3 DNA reads as TGTGCCAGCAGCCCCTCTAACAGGGAGTGGGGCTATGGCTACACCTTC.

Here the CDR3 reads CASSEELAGRSGRYTF. CDR3 sequence (DNA): TGTGCCAGCAGTGAAGAATTGGCTGGGCGTTCCGGTCGCTACACCTTC. The rearrangement joins TRBV6-1 to TRBJ1-2, with D unclear. Germline CDR1 reads MNHNS; CDR2 reads SASEGT. The CDR3 loop spans 16 amino acids. Trimming removed 1 base from V and 9 bases from J, with 21 bases in between.

This chain links TRBV10-1 with TRBJ1-1; 10 nucleotides match TRBD1. The CDR3 has 12 residues. The germline gives CDR1 WNHNN, CDR2 SYGVQD (reference sequence). V was pared by 5 bases and J by 12 bases, with 6 bases of the junction left unmatched. CDR3 in amino acids: CASSPGDRGTFF. DNA of the CDR3: TGCGCCAGCAGTCCCGGGGACAGGGGAACTTTCTTT.

A note on this clone: One base away lies a much larger clone, so this may be a sequencing read error. V and J are TRBV9 and TRBJ2-7; TRBD1 agrees at 7 bases. The CDR3 is made up of 14 amino acids. J was trimmed by 0 bases and V by 2 bases; bases with no gene match: 2. The germline V gene encodes CDR1 SGDLS and CDR2 YYNGEE. CDR3 DNA: TGTGCCAGCAGCGTTGGGACAGCCTCCTACGAGCAGTACTTC. It translates to CASSVGTASYEQYF.

This sequence joins TRBV6-4 and TRBJ1-2, with a possible D match to TRBD1 (5 bases). V gave up 4 bases and J gave up 4 bases, with 16 bases separating them. The CDR3 has 15 amino acids. Germline V gene lookup returns CDR1 MRHNA and CDR2 SNTAGT. CDR3 nucleotides: TGTGCCAGCAGTGGGTCCGCCGGGGGAGGCTATGGCTACACCTTC. Translating gives CASSGSAGGGYGYTF.

V and J are TRBV6-1 and TRBJ1-6; no reliable D call. The CDR3 spans 14 residues. Per germline, CDR1 MNHNS and CDR2 SASEGT. V lost 6 bases, J lost 7 bases, and 13 bases lay in between. The CDR3: CASRYVPGNSPLHF. Here the CDR3 DNA reads TGTGCCAGCAGATACGTCCCGGGGAATTCACCCCTCCACTTT.

The V and J genes are TRBV11-1 and TRBJ2-1; no clear D. The CDR3 loop spans 11 amino acids. CDR1 and CDR2 from the germline V gene are SGHAT and FQDESV (reference sequence). The V and J ends lost 3 bases and 8 bases respectively, with 5 bases between them. The CDR3 protein is CASSFSHEQFF. CDR3 coding DNA: TGTGCCAGCAGCTTCAGTCATGAGCAGTTCTTC.

The chain has TRBV4-1 and TRBJ2-7; 9 bases line up with TRBD1. The CDR3 runs to 15 residues. Losses at the gene ends were 2 bases for V and 4 bases for J; bases not matched to a gene: 6. Germline CDR1 and CDR2: MGHRA and YSYEKL. Written as DNA, the CDR3 is TGCGCCAGCAGCCAATGGGGACAGGGAACGTACGAGCAGTACTTC. It translates to CASSQWGQGTYEQYF.